This is a list of T cell receptor beta chains from one sample in a study of cytomegalovirus exposure and HLA in healthy donors. The data were produced by immunoSEQ multiplex PCR, yet TCRdb's version contains in-frame clones alone and is incomplete. The sample yields 150,000 to 200,000 clones, 84% seen once. Sequenced material: PBMCs. The receptors derive from a man younger than 40 in good health and CMV-seronegative. Both conserved end residues are part of each CDR3. The size of a clone is reported for some rows only, either as once, few or many, or as a class for expanded clones.

size	J	V	CDR3
.	TRBJ2-1	TRBV6-1	CASSEGWLAGGVSEQFF
.	TRBJ2-1	TRBV29-1	CSVEAGSYNEQFF
.	TRBJ2-2	TRBV16	CASSLKGYTGELFF
.	TRBJ1-5	TRBV2	CASSVDRELGQPQHF
once	TRBJ1-3	TRBV28	CASSLIWRGPGNTIYF
few	TRBJ2-2	TRBV7-2	CASSSDRNTGELFF
.	TRBJ1-1	TRBV5-1	CASSLLFMNTEAFF
few	TRBJ2-1	TRBV10-3	CAIRPKTGSSYNEQFF
.	TRBJ1-2	TRBV29-1	CSVEIRDRDGGYGYTF
.	TRBJ1-1	TRBV19	CASSIHSTIPNTEAFF
once	TRBJ2-6	TRBV19	CASSRGGAISGANVLTF
.	TRBJ2-1	TRBV19	CASSTTLAGGGNEQFF
once	TRBJ2-2	TRBV5-4	CAGSLSTSNTGELFF
.	TRBJ1-1	TRBV5-1	CASSLGGRGDNTEAFF
.	TRBJ1-5	TRBV19	CASSIGRIGGSNQPQHF
.	TRBJ2-1	TRBV5-1	CASSPTSGIGNEQFF
few	TRBJ2-1	TRBV5-6	CASSLETSFSNEQFF
.	TRBJ1-2	TRBV5-4	CASSRSSGLLGDGYTF
.	TRBJ1-1	TRBV19	CASTDRGRGTNTEAFF
.	TRBJ1-2	TRBV28	CASSTPGRGLGGYTF
.	TRBJ1-1	TRBV5-8	CASSTRQGAFAFF
.	TRBJ2-1	TRBV5-1	CASSLEAAGGSEQFF
.	TRBJ2-3	TRBV25-1	CASSSIGRVQDTQYF
.	TRBJ1-1	TRBV9	CASSPDPGAEAFF
.	TRBJ2-1	TRBV7-9	CASSLVSLAGPTYNEQFF
.	TRBJ2-6	TRBV27	CASSGDNLSSGANVLTF
.	TRBJ2-4	TRBV4-2	CASSSGLAGGPAVNYIQYF
.	.	TRBV11-3	CASEIGRGSHEQYF
.	TRBJ2-7	TRBV5-1	CASSLVTASYEQYF
few	TRBJ2-1	TRBV10-3	CAISGLAAYNEQFF
.	TRBJ1-1	TRBV27	CASRSDARDRGNTEAFF
.	TRBJ1-2	TRBV30	CAWTPGGDRPNYGYTF
.	TRBJ2-5	TRBV11-1	CASSFMGYQETQYF
.	TRBJ2-2	TRBV7-6	CASSIGSVSTGELFF
.	TRBJ1-1	TRBV27	CASSLSRDRRTMNTEAFF
.	TRBJ2-1	TRBV9	CASSSGLAGVNHEQFF